The 18 T cell receptor beta chains reported below all come from one sample, sequenced in a study of radiotherapy plus CTLA-4 blockade in lung cancer. TCRdb's copy holds only in-frame clones and misses some; the assay was immunoSEQ multiplex PCR. The table lists 80,000 to 100,000 clones, roughly 79% of them singletons. Sample: peripheral blood, taken from a patient treated with radiotherapy plus ipilimumab. The receptors shown here come from a human donor with non-small cell lung cancer who had a partial response to radiotherapy plus ipilimumab. Some clones in this sample may be carry-over from other donors' samples.

The chain employs TRBV18 and TRBJ2-1; the match to TRBD2 covers 8 bases. The ends lost 2 bases at V and 8 bases at J; junction bases unmatched: 8. Per germline, CDR1 KGHSH and CDR2 LQKENI. This CDR3 is 15 amino acids long. This CDR3 is CASSPFPSGFDEQFF. In DNA, the CDR3 is TGTGCCAGCTCACCATTCCCTAGCGGGTTCGATGAGCAGTTCTTC.

The gene calls are TRBV5-1 and TRBJ2-2; 7 bases are shared with TRBD1. Germline values: CDR1 SGHRS, CDR2 YFSETQ. CDR3 length equals 13 residues. V was pared by 5 bases and J by 4 bases, with 2 bases of the junction left unmatched. The CDR3 DNA is TGCGCCAGCAGGACAGGGTCCACCGGGGAGCTGTTTTTT. Translated: CASRTGSTGELFF.

CDR3 protein: CASSSRPTGAGANVLTF. The CDR3 region has the DNA TGTGCCAGCAGCTCTAGACCCACAGGGGCTGGGGCCAACGTCCTGACTTTC. The rearrangement joins TRBV9 to TRBJ2-6; 7 positions match TRBD1. The junction had 9 bases not matched to a gene; V was cut back by 4 bases and J by 2 bases. There are 17 residues in the CDR3. Germline CDR1 is SGDLS and CDR2 is YYNGEE.

The chain couples TRBV10-2 to TRBJ1-5; 9 bases align to TRBD1. The CDR3 extends over 14 amino acids. The germline CDR1 and CDR2 sequences are WSHSY and SAAADI. Losses at the gene ends were 6 bases for V and 6 bases for J; bases not matched to a gene: 6. CDR3 sequence (DNA): TGCGCCAGCAGACCCGGACAGGGGAGTCAGCCCCAGCATTTT. This gives the protein CASRPGQGSQPQHF.

The chain has TRBV7-7 and TRBJ2-3; TRBD2 matches 9 bases. CDR3 length: 15 amino acids. V lost 5 bases to trimming and J lost 2 bases; unmatched junction nucleotides: 5. The germline CDR1 and CDR2 sequences are SSHAT and FNYEAQ (reference sequence). The CDR3 protein is CASSPREGVTDTQYF. In DNA form, the CDR3 reads TGTGCCAGCAGCCCGCGGGAGGGGGTCACAGATACGCAGTATTTT. The full variable domain, completed using reference TRBV7-7 and TRBJ2-3, is GAGVSQSPRYKVTKRGQDVTLRCDPISSHATLYWYQQALGQGPEFLTYFNYEAQPDKSGLPSDRFSAERPEGSISTLTIQRTEQRDSAMYRCASSPREGVTDTQYFGPGTRLTVL.

As concerns this clone: Other DNA sequences in this specimen translate into the identical CDR3. This chain links TRBV7-2 with TRBJ2-5, with 15 bases aligning to TRBD2. After removal of 4 bases from V and 4 bases from J, the junction contained 4 bases not matched to a gene. The CDR3 loop spans 16 amino acids. CDR1 SGHTA and CDR2 FQGNSA come from the germline V gene. CDR3 sequence (DNA): TGTGCCAGCAGCTCAGGACTAGCGGGGGGGCGAGAGACCCAGTACTTC. Its protein is CASSSGLAGGRETQYF.

The rearrangement joins TRBV7-2 to TRBJ1-2; no firm D call. This CDR3 has 12 residues. Germline V gives CDR1 SGHTA, CDR2 FQGNSA. Trimming removed 3 bases at V and 2 bases at J, with 4 bases between. Here the CDR3 DNA reads TGTGCCAGCAGCTTCCGGAACTATGGCTACACCTTC. It is translated as CASSFRNYGYTF.

This sequence joins TRBV18 and TRBJ2-2; 9 positions agree with TRBD2. Per germline, CDR1 KGHSH and CDR2 LQKENI. The ends lost 4 bases at V and 3 bases at J; junction bases unmatched: 6. The CDR3 has 16 residues. The CDR3 region is CASSLEAGGHTGELFF. In nucleotides, the CDR3 is TGTGCCAGCTCACTTGAAGCGGGAGGCCACACCGGGGAGCTGTTTTTT.

The chain employs TRBV28 and TRBJ2-7; 12 bases align to TRBD2. The germline gives CDR1 MDHEN, CDR2 SYDVKM. Trimming took 6 bases from V and 7 from J; bases not matched to a gene: 7. The CDR3 is 14 residues long. For the CDR3, the DNA is TGTGCCAGCAGAACCCTAGCGGGGGGGCATGAGCAGTACTTC. It encodes CASRTLAGGHEQYF.

This clone came up a few times. The chain carries TRBV29-1 and TRBJ1-1; D is ambiguous. The V gene's germline CDR1 is SQVTM and CDR2 ANQGSEA. Trimming pared 5 bases from V and 5 bases from J, leaving 18 bases between. The CDR3 is 14 residues long. For the CDR3, the DNA is TGCAGCGTTCAGTCTGGCCTTGGAGGGACTGAAGCTTTCTTT. This sequence encodes CSVQSGLGGTEAFF.

The chain recombines TRBV18 with TRBJ2-3, with 9 bases lining up with TRBD1. With V trimmed by 2 bases and J by 2 bases, 2 bases remained unmatched. The germline V gene has CDR1 KGHSH and CDR2 LQKENI. This CDR3 has 15 residues. The CDR3 coding sequence is TGTGCCAGCTCACCAGGGACAGGGTCCACAGATACGCAGTATTTT. Its protein product is CASSPGTGSTDTQYF. The whole variable domain, remainder taken from reference TRBV18 and TRBJ2-3, is NAGVMQNPRHLVRRRGQEARLRCSPMKGHSHVYWYRQLPEEGLKFMVYLQKENIIDESGMPKERFSAEFPKEGPSILRIQQVVRGDSAAYFCASSPGTGSTDTQYFGPGTRLTVL.

A word on this clone: One end of the junction varies from germline; a read error may be responsible. Other DNA sequences in the same sample also yield this CDR3. The rearrangement uses TRBV7-2 and TRBJ1-5, with D hard to call. The CDR3 spans 14 residues. Germline assignment: CDR1 SGHTA and CDR2 FQGNSA. The CDR3 nucleotides are TGTGCCAGCAGCCTAGCCAATAGCAATCAGCCCCAGCATTTT. It is translated as CASSLANSNQPQHF.

V is TRBV29-1 and J is TRBJ2-7, with D perhaps matching TRBD2 (6 bases). Germline loops: CDR1 SQVTM, CDR2 ANQGSEA. The CDR3 runs 11 residues. The V end was cut by 7 bases, the J end by 8 bases, with 15 bases between. The CDR3 protein is CSAEIAGQQYF. In DNA form, the CDR3 reads TGCAGCGCCGAAATTGCGGGACAGCAGTACTTC.

This chain joins TRBV9 and TRBJ2-6, with D uncertain. Trimming left V 0 bases short and J 0 bases short, with 4 bases between. CDR1 SGDLS and CDR2 YYNGEE come from the germline V gene. The CDR3 extends over 15 amino acids. The CDR3 here is CASSVAGSGANVLTF. The DNA for the CDR3 is TGTGCCAGCAGCGTAGCGGGCTCTGGGGCCAACGTCCTGACTTTC.

The chain links TRBV19 to TRBJ2-2; D call uncertain. Trimming cost V 2 bases and J 11 bases, with 12 bases left between them. CDR3 length: 13 amino acids. Germline CDR1 LNHDA, CDR2 SQIVND (reference sequence). The DNA of the CDR3 is TGTGCCAGTAGTATACTAAGCGACGAAGAGCTGTTTTTT. This encodes CASSILSDEELFF. Full variable domain (missing parts from reference TRBV19 and TRBJ2-2): DGGITQSPKYLFRKEGQNVTLSCEQNLNHDAMYWYRQDPGQGLRLIYYSQIVNDFQKGDIAEGYSVSREKKESFPLTVTSAQKNPTAFYLCASSILSDEELFFGEGSRLTVL.

The rearrangement uses TRBV27 and TRBJ2-2, with TRBD1 identical over 7 bases. The CDR3 runs 16 residues. V trimming: 0 bases; J trimming: 0 bases; junction bases outside the gene matches: 1. The germline V gene encodes CDR1 MNHEY and CDR2 SMNVEV (reference sequence). This chain's CDR3 is CASSLSTGANTGELFF. In nucleotides, the CDR3 is TGTGCCAGCAGTTTATCAACAGGGGCGAACACCGGGGAGCTGTTTTTT.

V is TRBV5-1 and J is TRBJ1-2, with 7 bases aligning to TRBD1. Germline V gives CDR1 SGHRS, CDR2 YFSETQ. This CDR3 has 13 amino acids. Germline trimming cut 3 bases from V and 4 bases from J; bases unmatched to any gene: 3. The CDR3 sequence: CASSSRDSYGYTF. The DNA for the CDR3 is TGCGCCAGCAGCTCCCGGGACAGCTATGGCTACACCTTC.

V usage is TRBV28 and J usage is TRBJ2-4; D ambiguous. Germline V lookup: CDR1 MDHEN, CDR2 SYDVKM. V lost 6 bases to trimming and J lost 6 bases, with 12 bases between them. There are 13 residues in the CDR3. The CDR3 region has the DNA TGTGCCAGCAGAACTGACACGTTAAACATTCAGTACTTC. Amino acid sequence: CASRTDTLNIQYF.